The 19 T cell receptor beta chains presented below share a single source sample, sequenced in a study of control samples from healthy donors and cancer patients. Only in-frame clones appear in the TCRdb table, and some are missing; sequencing was by immunoSEQ multiplex PCR. This listing includes approximately 190,000 clones. Material: blood. The receptors originated from a young woman in good health.

J is TRBJ1-1 and V is TRBV6-2 or TRBV6-3; TRBD1 matches 8 bases. The CDR3 is 14 residues long. The ends lost 5 bases at V and 4 bases at J; junction bases unmatched: 6. In germline, CDR1 is MNHEY, CDR2 SVGEGT. CDR3 amino acids: CASSQGAGATEAFF. CDR3 coding DNA: TGTGCCAGCAGTCAGGGGGCTGGGGCCACTGAAGCTTTCTTT.

To note about this clone: Distinct nucleotide sequences in the sample also encode this CDR3. The V call is TRBV12-3 or TRBV12-4, the J call TRBJ1-2, with D unclear. Trimming pared 0 bases from V and 4 bases from J, leaving 6 bases between. CDR3 size: 13 residues. The CDR3 reads CASSLAGPYGYTF. For the CDR3, the DNA is TGTGCCAGCAGTTTAGCAGGGCCCTATGGCTACACCTTC.

The chain links TRBV6-5 to TRBJ1-6; no reliable D call. CDR1 MNHEY and CDR2 SVGAGI come from the germline V gene. The CDR3 sequence is 15 residues long. Trimming left V 0 bases short and J 8 bases short, with 11 bases between. CDR3 nucleotide sequence: TGTGCCAGCAGTTACTCGGATGAAGGCGATTCACCCCTCCACTTT. Translating gives CASSYSDEGDSPLHF.

The CDR3 loop is CASSYEGRPYEQYF. The CDR3 nucleotides read TGTGCCAGCAGTTACGAGGGCAGGCCCTACGAGCAGTACTTC. J is TRBJ2-7 and V is TRBV6-2 or TRBV6-3, with D perhaps matching TRBD2 (5 bases). CDR1 and CDR2 (germline): MNHEY, SVGEGT. This CDR3 has 14 residues. V shed 2 bases and J shed 2 bases, with 10 bases lying between them.

The chain has TRBV19 and TRBJ1-6; unclear D gene. The germline CDR1 and CDR2 sequences are LNHDA and SQIVND (reference sequence). The germline V and J ends were trimmed by 2 bases and 7 bases, with 9 bases remaining between them. The CDR3 spans 14 residues. The DNA for the CDR3 is TGTGCCAGTAGTATACTCACGGAGAATTCACCCCTCCACTTT. Its protein product is CASSILTENSPLHF. The whole variable domain, remainder taken from reference TRBV19 and TRBJ1-6, is DGGITQSPKYLFRKEGQNVTLSCEQNLNHDAMYWYRQDPGQGLRLIYYSQIVNDFQKGDIAEGYSVSREKKESFPLTVTSAQKNPTAFYLCASSILTENSPLHFGNGTRLTVT.

CDR3: CASSLAWRDPQETQYF. CDR3 bases: TGTGCCAGCAGCCTAGCTTGGAGGGACCCCCAAGAGACCCAGTACTTC. The chain links TRBV4-2 to TRBJ2-5; possible D gene TRBD2, 6 bases. From germline, CDR1 is LGHNA and CDR2 YNFKEQ. Trimming cost V 4 bases and J 1 base, with 16 bases left between them. This CDR3 spans 16 amino acids.

Note on this clone: Other DNA sequences from this sample encode an identical CDR3 as well. The chain is built from TRBV18 and TRBJ1-1; 9 positions match TRBD1. The CDR3 consists of 15 residues. CDR1 is KGHSH, CDR2 LQKENI, per germline. Trimming took 3 bases from V and 5 from J; bases not matched to a gene: 7. CDR3 nucleotide sequence: TGTGCCAGCTCACCGGGACAGGGTAGAGGTACTGAAGCTTTCTTT. Translation gives CASSPGQGRGTEAFF.

Note on this clone: Other nucleotide sequences from this sample produce the same CDR3. The chain has TRBV12-3 or TRBV12-4 and TRBJ1-2; possibly TRBD1 for D (6 bases). The CDR3 loop spans 13 amino acids. Trimming pared 5 bases from V and 1 base from J, leaving 8 bases between. CDR3 residues: CASSLGGNYGYTF. In DNA form, the CDR3 reads TGTGCCAGCAGTCTAGGGGGTAACTATGGCTACACCTTC.

CDR3 in amino acids: CASRLSGPWMEKLFF. The CDR3 nucleotides are TGTGCCAGCAGGCTCTCGGGACCTTGGATGGAAAAACTGTTTTTT. J is TRBJ1-4 and V is TRBV28, with a possible D match to TRBD1 (5 bases). Per the germline V gene, CDR1 is MDHEN and CDR2 is SYDVKM. The CDR3 has 15 residues. V was trimmed by 6 bases and J by 8 bases, leaving 19 bases between them.

This chain joins TRBV5-1 and TRBJ2-7; 8 bases are a match to TRBD1. J was trimmed by 5 bases and V by 0 bases; bases with no gene match: 7. CDR1 is SGHRS, CDR2 YFSETQ, per germline. This CDR3 is 15 amino acids long. CDR3 in amino acids: CASSLGYRGLNEQYF. DNA for the CDR3: TGCGCCAGCAGCTTGGGATACAGGGGGTTAAACGAGCAGTACTTC.

The V gene is TRBV5-1, the J gene TRBJ2-3; 10 positions agree with TRBD1. CDR1 is SGHRS, CDR2 YFSETQ, per germline. V lost 8 bases to trimming and J lost 1 base; unmatched junction nucleotides: 7. CDR3 length: 15 amino acids. This chain's CDR3 is CASDAGQGGTDTQYF. The CDR3 DNA follows: TGCGCCAGTGACGCCGGACAGGGGGGCACAGATACGCAGTATTTT.

The V and J genes are TRBV28 and TRBJ1-1, with D unclear. V gave up 3 bases and J gave up 0 bases, with 5 bases separating them. The CDR3 covers 13 residues. Per the germline V gene, CDR1 is MDHEN and CDR2 is SYDVKM. CDR3 protein: CASSLTMNTEAFF. CDR3 in DNA: TGTGCCAGCAGTTTGACAATGAACACTGAAGCTTTCTTT.

The V call is TRBV5-1, the J call TRBJ2-1, with TRBD2 as a possible D gene (6 bases). Per germline, CDR1 SGHRS and CDR2 YFSETQ. CDR3 length: 15 residues. V was pared by 0 bases and J by 4 bases, with 11 bases between. CDR3 sequence: CASSLAGGEYNEQFF. For the CDR3, the DNA is TGCGCCAGCAGCTTGGCTGGCGGGGAATACAATGAGCAGTTCTTC. Complete variable domain (other parts from reference TRBV5-1 and TRBJ2-1): KAGVTQTPRYLIKTRGQQVTLSCSPISGHRSVSWYQQTPGQGLQFLFEYFSETQRNKGNFPGRFSGRQFSNSRSEMNVSTLELGDSALYLCASSLAGGEYNEQFFGPGTRLTVL.

The V gene is TRBV6-4, the J gene TRBJ1-5, with unresolved D. The germline V gene encodes CDR1 MRHNA and CDR2 SNTAGT. The CDR3 length is 15 residues. The V and J ends lost 3 bases and 3 bases respectively, with 12 bases between them. CDR3 bases: TGTGCCAGCAGTGAAGGATCATCCCCCAATCAGCCCCAGCATTTT. This gives the protein CASSEGSSPNQPQHF.

The rearrangement uses TRBV30 and TRBJ1-5; 7 bases match TRBD1. This CDR3 is 14 amino acids long. V lost 4 bases, J lost 1 base, and 4 bases stayed unmatched. CDR1 GTSNPN and CDR2 SVGIG come from the germline V gene (reference sequence). DNA for the CDR3: TGTGCCTGGAACAGGGGCGGAAGCAATCAGCCCCAGCATTTT. It yields the protein CAWNRGGSNQPQHF.

V gene TRBV11-1 combines with J gene TRBJ2-7, with D possibly matching TRBD1 (5 bases). The ends were cut back, 4 bases at V and 5 bases at J, with 15 bases in the middle. The length of the CDR3 is 14 residues. Germline V gene sequence: CDR1 SGHAT, CDR2 FQDESV (reference sequence). CDR3 DNA sequence: TGTGCCAGCAGCTGGCAGGGTAGGATGCACGAGCAGTACTTC. This sequence encodes CASSWQGRMHEQYF.

This rearrangement joins TRBV7-9 to TRBJ1-2, with 8 positions matching TRBD1. Trimming at V came to 2 bases and at J to 5 bases, leaving 7 bases not matched to a gene. The germline V gene has CDR1 SEHNR and CDR2 FQNEAQ (reference sequence). The CDR3 consists of 15 residues. The CDR3 protein is CASSLLGQDAYGYTF. CDR3 DNA: TGTGCCAGCAGCTTACTGGGACAGGACGCGTATGGCTACACCTTC. The full variable domain, with the rest looked up from reference TRBV7-9 and TRBJ1-2, is DTGVSQNPRHKITKRGQNVTFRCDPISEHNRLYWYRQTLGQGPEFLTYFQNEAQLEKSRLLSDRFSAERPKGSFSTLEIQRTEQGDSAMYLCASSLLGQDAYGYTFGSGTRLTVV.

The chain carries TRBV6-5 and TRBJ2-3, with D unresolved. V lost 7 bases and J lost 2, with 13 bases in between. The CDR3 has 14 amino acids. CDR1 and CDR2 from the germline V gene are MNHEY and SVGAGI. The CDR3 sequence is CASNRLDVTDTQYF. The DNA of the CDR3 is TGTGCCAGCAATCGGCTAGATGTCACAGATACGCAGTATTTT.

The genes are TRBV19 and TRBJ1-5; 11 bases are a match to TRBD1. The germline V gene encodes CDR1 LNHDA and CDR2 SQIVND (reference sequence). After removal of 5 bases from V and 7 bases from J, the junction contained 16 bases not matched to a gene. The CDR3 runs to 18 residues. The CDR3: CASSEYGRTGGAGQPQHF. DNA for the CDR3: TGTGCCAGTAGTGAGTACGGGAGGACAGGGGGCGCGGGCCAGCCCCAGCATTTT.